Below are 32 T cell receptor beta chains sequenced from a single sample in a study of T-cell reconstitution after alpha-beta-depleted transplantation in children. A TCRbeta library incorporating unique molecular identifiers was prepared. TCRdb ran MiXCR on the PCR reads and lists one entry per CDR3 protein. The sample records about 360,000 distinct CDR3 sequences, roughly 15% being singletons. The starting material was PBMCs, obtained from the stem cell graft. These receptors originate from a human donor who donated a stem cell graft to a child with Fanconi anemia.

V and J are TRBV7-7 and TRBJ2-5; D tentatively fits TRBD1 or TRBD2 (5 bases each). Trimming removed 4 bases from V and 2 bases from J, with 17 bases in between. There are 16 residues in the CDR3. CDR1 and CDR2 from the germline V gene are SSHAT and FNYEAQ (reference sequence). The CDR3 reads CASSYNAGRVQETQYF. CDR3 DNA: TGTGCCAGCAGCTACAACGCGGGCAGGGTACAAGAGACCCAGTACTTC.

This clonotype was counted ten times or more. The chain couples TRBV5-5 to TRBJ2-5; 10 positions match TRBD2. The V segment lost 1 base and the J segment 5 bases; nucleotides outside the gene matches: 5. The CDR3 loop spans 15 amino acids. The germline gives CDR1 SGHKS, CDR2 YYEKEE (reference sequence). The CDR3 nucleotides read TGTGCCAGCAGCTTGACTAGCGGGGTCCTCGAGACCCAGTACTTC. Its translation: CASSLTSGVLETQYF.

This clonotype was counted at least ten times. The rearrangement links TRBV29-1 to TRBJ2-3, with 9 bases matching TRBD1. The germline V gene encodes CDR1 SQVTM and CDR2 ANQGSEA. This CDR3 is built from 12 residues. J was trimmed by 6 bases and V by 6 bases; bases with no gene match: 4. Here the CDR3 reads CSVGQGWDTQYF. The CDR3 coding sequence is TGCAGCGTGGGACAGGGTTGGGATACGCAGTATTTT.

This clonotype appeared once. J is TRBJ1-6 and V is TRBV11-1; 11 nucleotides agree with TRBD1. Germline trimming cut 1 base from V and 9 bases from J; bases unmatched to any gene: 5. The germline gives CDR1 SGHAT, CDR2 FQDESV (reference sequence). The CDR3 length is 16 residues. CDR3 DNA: TGTGCCAGCAGCTTAGTGTCCGGGACAGGGGGTTCACCCCTCCACTTT. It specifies CASSLVSGTGGSPLHF. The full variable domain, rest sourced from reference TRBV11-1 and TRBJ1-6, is EAEVAQSPRYKITEKSQAVAFWCDPISGHATLYWYRQILGQGPELLVQFQDESVVDDSQLPKDRFSAERLKGVDSTLKIQPAELGDSAMYLCASSLVSGTGGSPLHFGNGTRLTVT.

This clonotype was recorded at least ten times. In DNA, the CDR3 is TGTGCCATCAGTGAGTCGATAGGCACCAATGAGCAGTTCTTC. Amino acid sequence: CAISESIGTNEQFF. The chain is built from TRBV10-3 and TRBJ2-1, with D unclear. In germline, CDR1 is ENHRY, CDR2 SYGVKD. The germline V and J ends were trimmed by 0 bases and 6 bases, with 9 bases remaining between them. The CDR3 has 14 residues.

CDR3 residues: CASSLGGLSGANVLTF. CDR3 coding DNA: TGTGCCAGCAGCTTGGGCGGGCTGTCTGGGGCCAACGTCCTGACTTTC. The chain uses TRBV5-4 and TRBJ2-6; the D gene is possibly TRBD2 (5 bases). CDR1 SGHNT and CDR2 YYREEE come from the germline V gene (reference sequence). The V and J ends lost 0 bases and 1 base respectively, with 8 bases between them. The CDR3 contains 16 residues.

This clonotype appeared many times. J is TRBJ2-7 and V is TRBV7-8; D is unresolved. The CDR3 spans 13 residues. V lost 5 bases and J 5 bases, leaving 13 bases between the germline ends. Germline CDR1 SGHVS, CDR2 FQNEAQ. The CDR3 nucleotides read TGTGCCAGCAGCACGTCGGGCAGACACGAGCAGTACGTC. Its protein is CASSTSGRHEQYV.

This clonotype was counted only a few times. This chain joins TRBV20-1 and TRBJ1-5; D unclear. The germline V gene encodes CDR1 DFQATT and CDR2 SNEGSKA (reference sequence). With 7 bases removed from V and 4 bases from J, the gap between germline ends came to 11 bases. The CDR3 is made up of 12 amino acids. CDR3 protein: CSVQRRNQPQHF. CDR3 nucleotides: TGCAGTGTCCAGAGGAGGAATCAGCCCCAGCATTTT.

The CDR3 reads CASSYSIGEKGETQYF. As DNA, the CDR3 is TGTGCCAGCAGTTACTCGATCGGGGAGAAGGGGGAGACCCAGTACTTC. The chain employs TRBV6-5 and TRBJ2-5, with D perhaps being TRBD1 or TRBD2 (5 bases each). The CDR3 has 16 residues. From germline, CDR1 is MNHEY and CDR2 SVGAGI. The ends were cut back, 0 bases at V and 5 bases at J, with 16 bases in the middle.

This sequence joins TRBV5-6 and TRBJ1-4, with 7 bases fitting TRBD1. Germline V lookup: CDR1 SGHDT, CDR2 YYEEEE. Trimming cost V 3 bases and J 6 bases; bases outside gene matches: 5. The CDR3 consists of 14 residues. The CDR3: CASSSRGMDEKLFF. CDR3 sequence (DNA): TGTGCCAGCAGCTCCAGGGGGATGGATGAAAAACTGTTTTTT.

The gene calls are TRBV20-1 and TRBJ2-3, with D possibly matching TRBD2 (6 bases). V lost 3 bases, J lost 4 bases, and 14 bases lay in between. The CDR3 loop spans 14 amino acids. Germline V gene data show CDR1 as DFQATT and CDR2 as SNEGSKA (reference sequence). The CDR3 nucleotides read TGCAGTGCTAGTCCCCTAGCGATAGCAGATACGCAGTATTTT. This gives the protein CSASPLAIADTQYF.

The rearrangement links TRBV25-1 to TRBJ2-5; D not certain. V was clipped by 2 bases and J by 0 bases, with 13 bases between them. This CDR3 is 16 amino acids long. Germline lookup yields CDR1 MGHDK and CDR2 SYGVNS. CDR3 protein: CASSERQRNYQETQYF. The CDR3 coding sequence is TGTGCCAGCAGTGAACGCCAGAGAAATTACCAAGAGACCCAGTACTTC. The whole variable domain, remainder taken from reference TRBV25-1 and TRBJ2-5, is EADIYQTPRYLVIGTGKKITLECSQTMGHDKMYWYQQDPGMELHLIHYSYGVNSTEKGDLSSESTVSRIRTEHFPLTLESARPSHTSQYLCASSERQRNYQETQYFGPGTRLLVL.

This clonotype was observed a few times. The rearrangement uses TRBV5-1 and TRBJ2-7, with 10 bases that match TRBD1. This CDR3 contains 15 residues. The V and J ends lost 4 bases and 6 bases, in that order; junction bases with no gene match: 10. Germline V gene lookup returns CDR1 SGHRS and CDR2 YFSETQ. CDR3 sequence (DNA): TGCGCCAGCAGCGAGAATCCCGGGACAGGGGTCGAGCAGTACTTC. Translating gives CASSENPGTGVEQYF.

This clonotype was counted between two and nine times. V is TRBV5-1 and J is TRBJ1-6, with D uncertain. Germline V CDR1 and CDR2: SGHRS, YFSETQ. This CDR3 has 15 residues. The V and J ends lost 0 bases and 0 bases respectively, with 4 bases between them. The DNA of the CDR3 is TGCGCCAGCAGCTTGGAGGGCTCCTATAATTCACCCCTCCACTTT. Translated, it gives CASSLEGSYNSPLHF.

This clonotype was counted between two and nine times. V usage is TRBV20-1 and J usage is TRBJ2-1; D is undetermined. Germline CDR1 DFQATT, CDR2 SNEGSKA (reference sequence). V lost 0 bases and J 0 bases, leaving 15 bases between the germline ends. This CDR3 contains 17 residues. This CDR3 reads CSARDPRRESSYNEQFF. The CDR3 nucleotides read TGCAGTGCTAGAGATCCCAGAAGAGAAAGCTCCTACAATGAGCAGTTCTTC.

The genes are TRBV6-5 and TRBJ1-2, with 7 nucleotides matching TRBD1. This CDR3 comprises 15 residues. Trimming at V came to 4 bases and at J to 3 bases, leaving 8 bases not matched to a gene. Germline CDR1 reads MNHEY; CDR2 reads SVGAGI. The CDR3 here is CASSSGQQLHYGYTF. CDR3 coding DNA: TGTGCCAGCAGTTCGGGACAGCAACTTCACTATGGCTACACCTTC.

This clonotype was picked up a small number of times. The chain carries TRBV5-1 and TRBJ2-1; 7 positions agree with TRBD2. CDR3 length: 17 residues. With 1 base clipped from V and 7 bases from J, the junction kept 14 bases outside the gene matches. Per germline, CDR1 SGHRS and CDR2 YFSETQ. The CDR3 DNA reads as TGCGCCAGCAGCTTGAAATTGAGTGGACTAGTAGCAAATGAGCAGTTCTTC. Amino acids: CASSLKLSGLVANEQFF.

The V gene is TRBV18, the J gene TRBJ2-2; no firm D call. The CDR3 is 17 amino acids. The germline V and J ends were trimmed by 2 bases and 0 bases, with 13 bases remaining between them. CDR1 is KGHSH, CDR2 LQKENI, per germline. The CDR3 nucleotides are TGTGCCAGCTCACCAGTCATGCAGGCCTCGAACACCGGGGAGCTGTTTTTT. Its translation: CASSPVMQASNTGELFF.

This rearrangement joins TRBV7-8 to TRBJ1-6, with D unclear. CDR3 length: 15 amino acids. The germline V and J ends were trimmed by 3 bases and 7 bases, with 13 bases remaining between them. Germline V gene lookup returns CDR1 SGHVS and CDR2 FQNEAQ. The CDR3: CASSLSPAANSPLHF. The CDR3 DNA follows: TGTGCCAGCAGCTTGTCGCCGGCAGCAAATTCACCCCTCCACTTT.

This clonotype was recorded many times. Here the CDR3 reads CASRQTGVGQPQHF. As DNA, the CDR3 is TGTGCCAGCAGACAGACAGGGGTAGGGCAGCCCCAGCATTTT. The chain carries TRBV27 and TRBJ1-5; 8 nucleotides agree with TRBD1. Germline V gene sequence: CDR1 MNHEY, CDR2 SMNVEV (reference sequence). This CDR3 contains 14 residues. Trimming cost V 6 bases and J 7 bases; bases outside gene matches: 8.

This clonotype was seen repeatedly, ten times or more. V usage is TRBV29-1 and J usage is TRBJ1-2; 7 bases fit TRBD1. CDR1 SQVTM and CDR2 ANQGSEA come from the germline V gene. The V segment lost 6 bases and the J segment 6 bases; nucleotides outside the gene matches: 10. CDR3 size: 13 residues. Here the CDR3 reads CSVNLGTENGYTF. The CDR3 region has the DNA TGCAGCGTCAATTTAGGGACAGAGAATGGCTACACCTTC.

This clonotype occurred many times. As DNA, the CDR3 is TGTGCCATCAGTGAGACGAACTGGGCCGGGACAGGGGTCGGCGAGCAGTACTTC. This gives the protein CAISETNWAGTGVGEQYF. The chain links TRBV10-3 to TRBJ2-7, with TRBD1 identical over 10 bases. The V segment lost 2 bases and the J segment 6 bases; nucleotides outside the gene matches: 16. CDR3 length: 18 residues. Per the germline V gene, CDR1 is ENHRY and CDR2 is SYGVKD.

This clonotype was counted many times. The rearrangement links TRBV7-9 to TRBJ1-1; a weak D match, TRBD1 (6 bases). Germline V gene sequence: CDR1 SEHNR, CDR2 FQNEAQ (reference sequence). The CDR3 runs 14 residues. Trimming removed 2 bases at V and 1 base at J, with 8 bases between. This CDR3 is CASSLSGANTEAFF. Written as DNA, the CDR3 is TGTGCCAGCAGCTTATCGGGGGCGAACACTGAAGCTTTCTTT.

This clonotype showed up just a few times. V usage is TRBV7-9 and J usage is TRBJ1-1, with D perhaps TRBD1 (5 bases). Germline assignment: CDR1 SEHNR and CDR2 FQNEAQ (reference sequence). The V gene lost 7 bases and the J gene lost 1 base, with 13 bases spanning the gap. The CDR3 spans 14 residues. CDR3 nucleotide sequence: TGTGCCAGCACCTATGGACAACAGAACACTGAAGCTTTCTTT. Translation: CASTYGQQNTEAFF.

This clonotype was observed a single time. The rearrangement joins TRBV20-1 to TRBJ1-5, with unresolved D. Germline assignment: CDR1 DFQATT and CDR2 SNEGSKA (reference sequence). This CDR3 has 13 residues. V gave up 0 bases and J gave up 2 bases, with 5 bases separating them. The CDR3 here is CSARDRGNQPQHF. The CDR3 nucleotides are TGCAGTGCTAGAGATCGGGGCAATCAGCCCCAGCATTTT.

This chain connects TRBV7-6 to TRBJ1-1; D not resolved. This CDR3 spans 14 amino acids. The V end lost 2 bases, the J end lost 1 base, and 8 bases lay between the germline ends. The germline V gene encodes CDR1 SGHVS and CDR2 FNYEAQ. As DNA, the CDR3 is TGTGCCAGCAGCTTAAAGGGTTCGAACACTGAAGCTTTCTTT. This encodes CASSLKGSNTEAFF.

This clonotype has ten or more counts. CDR3 sequence: CASRGVSGVGETQYF. As DNA, the CDR3 is TGTGCCAGCAGGGGAGTTAGCGGGGTCGGAGAGACCCAGTACTTC. The chain combines TRBV12-3 or TRBV12-4 with TRBJ2-5, with TRBD2 matching 8 bases. The junction had 10 bases not matched to a gene; V was cut back by 6 bases and J by 4 bases. CDR3 size: 15 residues.

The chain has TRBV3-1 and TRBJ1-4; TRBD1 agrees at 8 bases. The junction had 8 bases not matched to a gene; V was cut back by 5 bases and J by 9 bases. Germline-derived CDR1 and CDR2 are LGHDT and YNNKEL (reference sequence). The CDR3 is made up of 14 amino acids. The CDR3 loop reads CASSFDRGGKKLFF. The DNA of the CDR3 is TGTGCCAGCAGCTTCGACAGGGGTGGTAAAAAACTGTTTTTT. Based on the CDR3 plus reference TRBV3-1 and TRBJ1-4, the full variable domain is DTAVSQTPKYLVTQMGNDKSIKCEQNLGHDTMYWYKQDSKKFLKIMFSYNNKELIINETVPNRFSPKSPDKAHLNLHINSLELGDSAVYFCASSFDRGGKKLFFGSGTQLSVL.

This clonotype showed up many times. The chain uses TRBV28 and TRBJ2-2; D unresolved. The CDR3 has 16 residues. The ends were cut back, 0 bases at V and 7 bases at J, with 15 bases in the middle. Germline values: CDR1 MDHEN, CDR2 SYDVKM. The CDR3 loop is CASSLWETSSGGELFF. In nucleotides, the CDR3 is TGTGCCAGCAGTTTATGGGAGACCTCCTCGGGCGGGGAGCTGTTTTTT.

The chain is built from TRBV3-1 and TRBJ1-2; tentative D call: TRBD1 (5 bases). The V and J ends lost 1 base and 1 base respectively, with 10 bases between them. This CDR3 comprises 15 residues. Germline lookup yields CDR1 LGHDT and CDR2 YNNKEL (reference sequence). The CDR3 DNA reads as TGTGCCAGCAGCCAAGCAGGGATACTTAACTATGGCTACACCTTC. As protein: CASSQAGILNYGYTF. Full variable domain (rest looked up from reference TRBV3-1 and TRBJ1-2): DTAVSQTPKYLVTQMGNDKSIKCEQNLGHDTMYWYKQDSKKFLKIMFSYNNKELIINETVPNRFSPKSPDKAHLNLHINSLELGDSAVYFCASSQAGILNYGYTFGSGTRLTVV.

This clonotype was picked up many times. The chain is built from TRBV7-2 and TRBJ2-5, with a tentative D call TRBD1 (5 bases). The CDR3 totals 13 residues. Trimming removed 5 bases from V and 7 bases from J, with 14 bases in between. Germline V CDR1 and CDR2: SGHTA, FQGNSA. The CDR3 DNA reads TGTGCCAGCAGCCCAAGGGGTGGATTGACCCAGTACTTC. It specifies CASSPRGGLTQYF.

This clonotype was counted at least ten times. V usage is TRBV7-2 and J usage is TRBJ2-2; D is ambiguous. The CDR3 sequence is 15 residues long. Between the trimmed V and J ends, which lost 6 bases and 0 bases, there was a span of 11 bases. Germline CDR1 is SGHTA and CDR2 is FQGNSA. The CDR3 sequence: CASRPNFANTGELFF. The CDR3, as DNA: TGTGCCAGCAGACCCAATTTCGCGAACACCGGGGAGCTGTTTTTT.